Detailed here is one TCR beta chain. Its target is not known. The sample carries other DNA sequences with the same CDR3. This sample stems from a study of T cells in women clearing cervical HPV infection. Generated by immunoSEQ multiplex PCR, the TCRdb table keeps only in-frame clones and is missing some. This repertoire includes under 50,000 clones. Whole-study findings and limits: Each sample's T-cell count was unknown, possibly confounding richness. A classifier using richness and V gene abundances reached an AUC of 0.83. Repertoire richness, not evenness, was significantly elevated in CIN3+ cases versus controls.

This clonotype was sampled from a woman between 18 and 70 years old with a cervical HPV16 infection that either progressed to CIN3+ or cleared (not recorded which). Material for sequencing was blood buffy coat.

CDR3 DNA (partial): TGTGCCAGTAGTATGATCAGGGGAAACTATGGC. This encodes CASSMIRGNYG. The entire CDR3 reads CASSMIRGNYGYTF. The V and J genes are TRBV19 and TRBJ1-2, with D possibly TRBD1 on 6 matching bases. The read is 3 residues too short to cover the CDR3 end, so that end is filled in from the germline J gene. In germline, CDR1 is LNHDA, CDR2 SQIVND (reference sequence). The CDR3 covers 14 residues. Trimming took off 3 bases at V and 2 bases at J, with 10 bases between the two ends.